This entry lists 2 T cell receptor beta chains sequenced from one sample in a study of neurological immune-mediated disorders. TCRdb reprocessed the 5' RACE reads with MiXCR, giving one entry per CDR3 protein. The table records roughly 100,000 distinct CDR3 sequences, 11% of them present only once. The time point here: longitudinal time-point 3. The material sequenced was PBMCs. The receptor set was obtained from a female donor with HTLV-1-associated myelopathy (HAM/TSP).

At least ten counts were recorded for this clonotype. The chain carries TRBV7-9 and TRBJ2-6, with unresolved D. The CDR3 is made up of 14 amino acids. V lost 7 bases and J 2 bases, leaving 9 bases between the germline ends. Germline V CDR1 and CDR2: SEHNR, FQNEAQ (reference sequence). DNA for the CDR3: TGTGCCAGCACCTATCGAACTGGGGCCAACGTCCTGACTTTC. This codes for CASTYRTGANVLTF.

This clonotype showed up many times. This rearrangement joins TRBV7-3 to TRBJ1-6; D not certain. From germline, CDR1 is SGHTA and CDR2 FQGTGA. The CDR3 totals 15 residues. Trimming took off 4 bases at V and 3 bases at J, with 10 bases between the two ends. CDR3 nucleotides: TGTGCCAGCAGCTCATTTGGCGACTATAATTCACCCCTCCACTTT. Encoded protein: CASSSFGDYNSPLHF.